A single sample gave rise to the 13 T cell receptor beta chains below, sequenced in a study of T-cell reconstitution after alpha-beta-depleted transplantation in children. Molecular barcoding with unique molecular identifiers was used for the TCRbeta library. One entry per CDR3 protein results from TCRdb running MiXCR on the PCR reads. This sample has about a million distinct CDR3 sequences, with roughly 29% found just once. Sequenced material: PBMCs, mostly from graft donor cells, taken 360 days after TCRalphabeta/CD19-depleted stem cell transplant. These receptors were collected from a boy younger than two who had a stem cell transplant for SCID, so the T cells may come from the graft donor.

The chain links TRBV7-8 to TRBJ1-1, with TRBD1 matching over 7 bases. The CDR3 is made up of 15 amino acids. Germline loops: CDR1 SGHVS, CDR2 FQNEAQ. V was clipped by 4 bases and J by 1 base; unmatched bases: 6. The CDR3 coding sequence is TGTGCCAGCAGCTCTCAGGGGGGACCGAACACTGAAGCTTTCTTT. Its translation: CASSSQGGPNTEAFF.

The V call is TRBV12-3 or TRBV12-4, the J call TRBJ1-3; D is unclear. V was trimmed by 3 bases and J by 6 bases, leaving 6 bases between them. The CDR3 has 12 amino acids. In DNA, the CDR3 is TGTGCCAGCAGTTTGTCCTTAAACACCATATATTTT. Its protein product is CASSLSLNTIYF.

This clonotype was recorded at least ten times. The rearrangement links TRBV6-2 or TRBV6-3 to TRBJ1-1; D not certain. The CDR3 contains 13 residues. The ends were cut back, 2 bases at V and 2 bases at J, with 6 bases in the middle. Germline CDR1 and CDR2: MNHEY and SVGEGT. DNA for the CDR3: TGTGCCAGCAGTTACCAGCTAAACACTGAAGCTTTCTTT. Protein product: CASSYQLNTEAFF.

The DNA for the CDR3 is TGCGCCAGCAGCCATTCTCCCGCGGCAGGTCAAGAGACCCAGTACTTC. Translating it yields CASSHSPAAGQETQYF. The chain employs TRBV4-1 and TRBJ2-5, with unresolved D. In germline, CDR1 is MGHRA, CDR2 YSYEKL. The CDR3 length is 16 residues. V lost 3 bases, J lost 2 bases, and 16 bases lay in between.

V usage is TRBV29-1 and J usage is TRBJ2-5; tentatively, D is TRBD2 (7 bases). CDR3 length: 16 amino acids. Germline CDR1 and CDR2: SQVTM and ANQGSEA. Trimming left V 1 base short and J 5 bases short, with 20 bases between. The CDR3 here is CSVEGSGGHSLETQYF. Here the CDR3 DNA reads TGCAGCGTTGAAGGCTCGGGGGGCCATAGTCTCGAGACCCAGTACTTC.

The sample holds a few counts of this clonotype. The chain joins TRBV12-3 or TRBV12-4 to TRBJ2-5; D remains ambiguous. The CDR3 contains 13 residues. Trimming removed 6 bases from V and 0 bases from J, with 8 bases in between. DNA for the CDR3: TGTGCCAGCAGACCACCGTACCAAGAGACCCAGTACTTC. It yields the protein CASRPPYQETQYF.

This clonotype has a handful of counts. CDR3 sequence reads: CASSLAPVSAFNEQYF. The DNA of the CDR3 is TGTGCCAGCAGCTTGGCCCCGGTGTCAGCCTTTAACGAGCAGTACTTC. The rearrangement links TRBV5-4 to TRBJ2-7; D remains ambiguous. The ends were cut back, 0 bases at V and 5 bases at J, with 18 bases in the middle. This CDR3 has 16 amino acids. The germline CDR1 and CDR2 sequences are SGHNT and YYREEE (reference sequence). Full variable domain (missing parts from reference TRBV5-4 and TRBJ2-7): ETGVTQSPTHLIKTRGQQVTLRCSSQSGHNTVSWYQQALGQGPQFIFQYYREEENGRGNFPPRFSGLQFPNYSSELNVNALELDDSALYLCASSLAPVSAFNEQYFGPGTRLTVT.

The rearrangement uses TRBV3-1 and TRBJ2-7; no reliable D call. The CDR3 spans 13 residues. The V gene's germline CDR1 is LGHDT and CDR2 YNNKEL (reference sequence). V dropped 2 bases and J dropped 3 bases, with 8 bases sitting between them. The CDR3 is CASSQLSLYEQYF. CDR3 nucleotide sequence: TGTGCCAGCAGCCAATTAAGCCTCTACGAGCAGTACTTC.

The chain links TRBV3-1 to TRBJ2-3, with 7 bases aligning to TRBD2. Germline V CDR1 and CDR2: LGHDT, YNNKEL (reference sequence). This CDR3 has 17 amino acids. Trimming removed 4 bases from V and 1 base from J; junction bases left unmatched: 11. CDR3: CASSLQQGRGGTDTQYF. CDR3 DNA sequence: TGTGCCAGCAGCCTCCAGCAAGGACGGGGGGGCACAGATACGCAGTATTTT.

The chain has TRBV5-1 and TRBJ2-2; 7 bases agree with TRBD2. The germline gives CDR1 SGHRS, CDR2 YFSETQ. With V trimmed by 4 bases and J by 7 bases, 13 bases remained unmatched. The CDR3 extends over 16 amino acids. Here the CDR3 reads CASSLAGRGKDGELFF. The CDR3, as DNA: TGCGCCAGCAGCCTTGCTGGGCGGGGGAAGGACGGGGAGCTGTTTTTT.

This clonotype was found many times. The chain employs TRBV4-1 and TRBJ2-3; D gene unclear. CDR1 is MGHRA and CDR2 is YSYEKL in the germline V gene. The CDR3 is 15 amino acids. V shed 2 bases and J shed 3 bases, with 12 bases lying between them. CDR3 protein: CASSQYILGTDTQYF. CDR3 in DNA: TGCGCCAGCAGCCAATACATACTCGGGACAGATACGCAGTATTTT.

This clonotype was picked up a small number of times. The V gene is TRBV9, the J gene TRBJ1-5; no clear D gene. Deletions cut 2 bases from V and 3 bases from J, with 6 bases between. The CDR3 runs to 13 residues. CDR1 and CDR2 from the germline V gene are SGDLS and YYNGEE. The CDR3 sequence is CASSVDLNQPQHF. CDR3 in DNA: TGTGCCAGCAGCGTGGACCTCAATCAGCCCCAGCATTTT.

J is TRBJ2-7 and V is TRBV20-1, with D tentatively TRBD2 (6 bases). Per the germline V gene, CDR1 is DFQATT and CDR2 is SNEGSKA (reference sequence). V gave up 4 bases and J gave up 2 bases, with 12 bases separating them. This CDR3 is built from 13 residues. The CDR3 sequence is CSATGTDPYEQYF. In DNA, the CDR3 is TGCAGTGCTACCGGGACTGATCCCTACGAGCAGTACTTC.